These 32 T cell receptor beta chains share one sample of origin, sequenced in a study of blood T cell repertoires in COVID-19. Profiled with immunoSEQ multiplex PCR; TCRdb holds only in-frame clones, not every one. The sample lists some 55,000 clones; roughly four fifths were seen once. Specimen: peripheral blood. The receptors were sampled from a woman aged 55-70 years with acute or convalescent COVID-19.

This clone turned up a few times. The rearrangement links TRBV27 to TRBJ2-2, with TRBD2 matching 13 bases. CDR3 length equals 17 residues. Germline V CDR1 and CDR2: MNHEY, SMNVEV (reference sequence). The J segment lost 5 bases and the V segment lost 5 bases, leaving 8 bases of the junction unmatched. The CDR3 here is CASSGLAGVGRTGELFF. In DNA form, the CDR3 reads TGTGCCAGCAGTGGACTAGCGGGAGTCGGGAGGACCGGGGAGCTGTTTTTT.

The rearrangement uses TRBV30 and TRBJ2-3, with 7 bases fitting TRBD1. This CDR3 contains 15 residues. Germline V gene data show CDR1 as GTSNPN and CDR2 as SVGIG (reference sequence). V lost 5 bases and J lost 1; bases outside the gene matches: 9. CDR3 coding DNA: TGTGCCTGGGCCAGACAGGGAATCGGCACAGATACGCAGTATTTT. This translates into CAWARQGIGTDTQYF.

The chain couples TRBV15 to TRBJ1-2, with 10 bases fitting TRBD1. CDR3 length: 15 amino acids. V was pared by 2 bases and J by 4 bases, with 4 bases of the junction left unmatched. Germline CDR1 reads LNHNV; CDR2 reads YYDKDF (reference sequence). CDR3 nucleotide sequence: TGTGCCACCAGCAGAAGGACAGGGGGGTTCTATGGCTACACCTTC. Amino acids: CATSRRTGGFYGYTF.

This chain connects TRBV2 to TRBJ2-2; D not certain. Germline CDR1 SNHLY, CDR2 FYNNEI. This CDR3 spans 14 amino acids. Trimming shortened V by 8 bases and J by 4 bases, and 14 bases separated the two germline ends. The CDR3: CASSLLSGTGELFF. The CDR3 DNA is TGTGCCAGCTCGCTCTTATCAGGCACCGGGGAGCTGTTTTTT. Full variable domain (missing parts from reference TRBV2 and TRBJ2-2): EPEVTQTPSHQVTQMGQEVILRCVPISNHLYFYWYRQILGQKVEFLVSFYNNEISEKSEIFDDQFSVERPDGSNFTLKIRSTKLEDSAMYFCASSLLSGTGELFFGEGSRLTVL.

The CDR3 sequence: CASRPTGLGIIEFYGYTF. CDR3 nucleotides: TGTGCCAGCAGGCCGACAGGGCTCGGGATTATCGAGTTTTATGGCTACACCTTC. This chain uses TRBV27 with TRBJ1-2; 7 bases agree with TRBD1. Looked up from germline, CDR1 is MNHEY and CDR2 is SMNVEV (reference sequence). The V and J ends lost 6 bases and 5 bases, in that order; junction bases with no gene match: 21. This CDR3 contains 18 residues.

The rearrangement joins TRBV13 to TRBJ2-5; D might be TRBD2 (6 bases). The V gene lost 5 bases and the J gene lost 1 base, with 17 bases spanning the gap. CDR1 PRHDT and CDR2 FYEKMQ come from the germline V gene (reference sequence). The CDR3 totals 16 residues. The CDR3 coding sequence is TGTGCCAGCAGCCCCCCAGACTGGGGAGGCCAAGAGACCCAGTACTTC. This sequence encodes CASSPPDWGGQETQYF.

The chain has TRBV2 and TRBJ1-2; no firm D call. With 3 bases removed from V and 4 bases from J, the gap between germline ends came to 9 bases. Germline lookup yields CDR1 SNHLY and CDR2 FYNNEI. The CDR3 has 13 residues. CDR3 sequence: CASSDMTTYGYTF. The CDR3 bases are TGTGCCAGCAGTGATATGACTACCTATGGCTACACCTTC.

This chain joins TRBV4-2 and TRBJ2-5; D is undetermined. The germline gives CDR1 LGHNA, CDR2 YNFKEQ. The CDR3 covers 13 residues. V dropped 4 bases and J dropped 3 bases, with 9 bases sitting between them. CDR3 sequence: CASSRTREETQYF. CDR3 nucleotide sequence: TGTGCCAGCAGCCGAACTCGTGAAGAGACCCAGTACTTC.

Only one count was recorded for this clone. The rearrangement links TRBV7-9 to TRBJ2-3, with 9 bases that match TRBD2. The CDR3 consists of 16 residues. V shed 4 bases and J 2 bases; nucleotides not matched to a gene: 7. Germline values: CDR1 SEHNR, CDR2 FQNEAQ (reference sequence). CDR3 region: CASSSGAGGPTDTQYF. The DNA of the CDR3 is TGTGCCAGCAGCTCCGGAGCGGGGGGCCCCACAGATACGCAGTATTTT.

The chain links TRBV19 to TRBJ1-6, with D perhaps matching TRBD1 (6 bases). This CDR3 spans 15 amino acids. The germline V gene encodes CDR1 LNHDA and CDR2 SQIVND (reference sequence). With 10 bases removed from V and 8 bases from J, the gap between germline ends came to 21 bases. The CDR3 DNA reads TGTGCCACCTGGCCCGGGGGGGCAGACCATTCACCCCTCCACTTT. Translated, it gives CATWPGGADHSPLHF.

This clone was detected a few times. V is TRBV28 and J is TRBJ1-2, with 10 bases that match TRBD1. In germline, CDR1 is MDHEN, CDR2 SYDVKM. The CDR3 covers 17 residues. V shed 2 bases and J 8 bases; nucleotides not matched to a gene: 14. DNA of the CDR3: TGTGCCAGCAGTTTAGTAGGGGACAGGGGAACCCGGAGGGGCTACACCTTC. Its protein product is CASSLVGDRGTRRGYTF.

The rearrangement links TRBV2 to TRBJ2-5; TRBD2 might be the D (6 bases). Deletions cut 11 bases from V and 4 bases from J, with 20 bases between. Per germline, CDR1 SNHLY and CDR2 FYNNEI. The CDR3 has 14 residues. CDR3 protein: CAGEPGVRGETQYF. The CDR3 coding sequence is TGTGCCGGTGAACCGGGGGTAAGGGGAGAGACCCAGTACTTC.

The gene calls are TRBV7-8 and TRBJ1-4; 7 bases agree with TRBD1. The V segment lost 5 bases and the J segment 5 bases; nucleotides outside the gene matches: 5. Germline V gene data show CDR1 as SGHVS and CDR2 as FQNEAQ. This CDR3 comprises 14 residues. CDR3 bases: TGTGCCAGCAGCCAGACAGGGATCAATGAAAAACTGTTTTTT. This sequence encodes CASSQTGINEKLFF. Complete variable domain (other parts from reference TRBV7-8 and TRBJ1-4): GAGVSQSPRYKVAKRGQDVALRCDPISGHVSLFWYQQALGQGPEFLTYFQNEAQLDKSGLPSDRFFAERPEGSVSTLKIQRTQQEDSAVYLCASSQTGINEKLFFGSGTQLSVL.

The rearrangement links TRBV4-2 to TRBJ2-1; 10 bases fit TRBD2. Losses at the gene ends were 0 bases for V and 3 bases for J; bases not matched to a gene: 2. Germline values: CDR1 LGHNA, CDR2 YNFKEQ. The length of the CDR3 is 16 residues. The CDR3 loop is CASSQEQRGGYNEQFF. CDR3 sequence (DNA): TGTGCCAGCAGCCAAGAGCAGCGGGGGGGCTACAATGAGCAGTTCTTC.

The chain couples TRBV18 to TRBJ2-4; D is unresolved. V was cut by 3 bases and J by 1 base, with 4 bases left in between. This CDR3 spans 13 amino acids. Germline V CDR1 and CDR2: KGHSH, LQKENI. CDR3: CASSPRAKNIQYF. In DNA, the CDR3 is TGTGCCAGCTCACCGCGGGCCAAAAACATTCAGTACTTC. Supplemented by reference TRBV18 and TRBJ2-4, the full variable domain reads NAGVMQNPRHLVRRRGQEARLRCSPMKGHSHVYWYRQLPEEGLKFMVYLQKENIIDESGMPKERFSAEFPKEGPSILRIQQVVRGDSAAYFCASSPRAKNIQYFGAGTRLSVL.

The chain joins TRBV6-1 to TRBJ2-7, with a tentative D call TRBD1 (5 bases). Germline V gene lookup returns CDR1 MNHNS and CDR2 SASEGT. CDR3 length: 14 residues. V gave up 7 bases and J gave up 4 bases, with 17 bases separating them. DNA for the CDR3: TGTGCCAGCAAGTCCGGGCAGGGTATTTACGAGCAGTACTTC. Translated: CASKSGQGIYEQYF.

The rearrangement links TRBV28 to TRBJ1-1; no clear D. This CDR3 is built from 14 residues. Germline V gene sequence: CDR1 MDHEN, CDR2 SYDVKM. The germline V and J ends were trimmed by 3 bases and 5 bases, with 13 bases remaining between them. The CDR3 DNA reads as TGTGCCAGCAGTTTTCGCCTAGGAGGGACTGAAGCTTTCTTT. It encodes CASSFRLGGTEAFF.

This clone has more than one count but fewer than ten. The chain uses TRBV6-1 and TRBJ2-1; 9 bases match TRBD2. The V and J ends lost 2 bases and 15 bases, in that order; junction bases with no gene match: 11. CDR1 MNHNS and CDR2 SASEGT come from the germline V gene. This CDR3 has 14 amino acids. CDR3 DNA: TGTGCCAGCAGTGAATTGCCTCTAGCGGGGAGTGGGTTCTTC. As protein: CASSELPLAGSGFF.

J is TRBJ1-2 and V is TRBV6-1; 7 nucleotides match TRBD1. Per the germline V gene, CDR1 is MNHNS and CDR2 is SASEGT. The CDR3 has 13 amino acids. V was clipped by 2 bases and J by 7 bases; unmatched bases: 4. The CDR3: CASSERGRGGYTF. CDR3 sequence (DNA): TGTGCCAGCAGTGAAAGGGGGCGCGGTGGCTACACCTTC.

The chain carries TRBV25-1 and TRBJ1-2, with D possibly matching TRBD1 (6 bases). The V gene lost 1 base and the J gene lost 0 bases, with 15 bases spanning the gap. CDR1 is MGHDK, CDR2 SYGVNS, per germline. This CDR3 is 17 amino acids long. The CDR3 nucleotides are TGTGCCAGCAGTGAATCTGGACAGCCGACCTCTAACTATGGCTACACCTTC. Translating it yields CASSESGQPTSNYGYTF.

The CDR3 nucleotides read TGTGCCAGCAGCTTAGAAGCTGGGAGCTCTGGGGCCAACGTCCTGACTTTC. Translated, it gives CASSLEAGSSGANVLTF. J is TRBJ2-6 and V is TRBV11-3; perhaps TRBD2 as D (5 bases). The ends were cut back, 0 bases at V and 0 bases at J, with 9 bases in the middle. Germline CDR1 reads SGHNT; CDR2 reads YENEEA. This CDR3 spans 17 amino acids.

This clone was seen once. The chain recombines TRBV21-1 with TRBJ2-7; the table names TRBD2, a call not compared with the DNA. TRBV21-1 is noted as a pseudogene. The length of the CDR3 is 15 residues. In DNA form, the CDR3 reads TGTGCCAGCAACCTTGACGGGGGACTAGCGTACGAGCAGTACTTC. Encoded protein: CASNLDGGLAYEQYF.

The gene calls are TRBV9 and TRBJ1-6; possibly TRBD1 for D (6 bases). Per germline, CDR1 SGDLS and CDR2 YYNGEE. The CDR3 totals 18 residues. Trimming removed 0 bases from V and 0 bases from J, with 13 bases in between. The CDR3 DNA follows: TGTGCCAGCAGCGTAGAGGGGGGGCCAAGCTCCTATAATTCACCCCTCCACTTT. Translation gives CASSVEGGPSSYNSPLHF.

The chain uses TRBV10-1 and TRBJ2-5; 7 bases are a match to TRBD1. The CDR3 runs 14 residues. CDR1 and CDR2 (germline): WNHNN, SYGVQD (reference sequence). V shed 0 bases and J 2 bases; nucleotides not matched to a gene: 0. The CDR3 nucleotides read TGCGCCAGCAGTGAGTCGACAGGGCAAGAGACCCAGTACTTC. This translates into CASSESTGQETQYF.

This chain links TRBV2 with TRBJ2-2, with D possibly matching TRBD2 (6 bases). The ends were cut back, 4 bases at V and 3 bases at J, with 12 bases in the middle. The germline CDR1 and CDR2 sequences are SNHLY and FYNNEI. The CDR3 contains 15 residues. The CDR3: CASSGSGVDTGELFF. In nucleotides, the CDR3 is TGTGCCAGCAGTGGCTCGGGGGTCGACACCGGGGAGCTGTTTTTT.

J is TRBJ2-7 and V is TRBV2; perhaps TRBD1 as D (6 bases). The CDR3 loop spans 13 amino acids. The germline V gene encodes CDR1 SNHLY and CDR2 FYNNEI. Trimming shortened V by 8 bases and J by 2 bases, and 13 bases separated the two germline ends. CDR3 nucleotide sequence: TGTGCCAGCCGACCAGGGGCGACCTACGAGCAGTACTTC. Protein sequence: CASRPGATYEQYF.

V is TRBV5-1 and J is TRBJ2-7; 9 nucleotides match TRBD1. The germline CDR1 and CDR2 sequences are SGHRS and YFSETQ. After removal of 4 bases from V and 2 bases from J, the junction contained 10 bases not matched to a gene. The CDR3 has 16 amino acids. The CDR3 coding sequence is TGCGCCAGCAGCGCCGACCCGGGACAGGGCACCTACGAGCAGTACTTC. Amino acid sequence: CASSADPGQGTYEQYF.

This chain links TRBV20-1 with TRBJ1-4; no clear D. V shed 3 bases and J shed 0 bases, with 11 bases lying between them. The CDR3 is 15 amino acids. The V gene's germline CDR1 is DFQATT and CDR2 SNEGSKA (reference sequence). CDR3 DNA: TGCAGTGCTAGTAGACACCTTGCAACTAATGAAAAACTGTTTTTT. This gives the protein CSASRHLATNEKLFF.

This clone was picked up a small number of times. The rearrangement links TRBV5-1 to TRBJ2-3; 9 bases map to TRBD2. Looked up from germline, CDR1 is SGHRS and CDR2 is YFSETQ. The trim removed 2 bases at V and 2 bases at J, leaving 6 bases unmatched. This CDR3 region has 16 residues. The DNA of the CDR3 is TGCGCCAGCAGCTTCGGTGCGGGAGGGCTCACAGATACGCAGTATTTT. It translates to CASSFGAGGLTDTQYF.

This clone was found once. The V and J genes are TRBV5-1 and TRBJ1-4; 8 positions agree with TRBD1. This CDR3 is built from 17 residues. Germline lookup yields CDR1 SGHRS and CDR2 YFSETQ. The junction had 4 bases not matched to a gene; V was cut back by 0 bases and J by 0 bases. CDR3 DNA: TGCGCCAGCAGCTTGGGACAGGGGCCAGCAACTAATGAAAAACTGTTTTTT. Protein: CASSLGQGPATNEKLFF.

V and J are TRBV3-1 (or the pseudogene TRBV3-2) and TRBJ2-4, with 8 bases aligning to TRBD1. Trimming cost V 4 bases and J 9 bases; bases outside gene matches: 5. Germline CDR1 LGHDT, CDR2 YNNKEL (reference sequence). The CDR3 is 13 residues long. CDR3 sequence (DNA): TGTGCCAGCAGCCGAGGACAGGGTCTCATTCAGTACTTC. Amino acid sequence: CASSRGQGLIQYF.

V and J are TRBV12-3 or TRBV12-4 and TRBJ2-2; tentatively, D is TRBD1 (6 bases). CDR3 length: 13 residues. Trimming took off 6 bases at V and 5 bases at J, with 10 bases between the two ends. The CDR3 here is CASSPQGTGELFF. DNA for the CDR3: TGTGCCAGCAGCCCTCAGGGGACCGGGGAGCTGTTTTTT.